This T cell receptor beta chain was found in a study of cytomegalovirus exposure and HLA in healthy donors (dated by TCRdb to about 2017). Notes on the research overall: An earlier analysis of some 600 of the donors reported about 280 Gb of sequence data and 117 million unique TCR beta sequences obtained from roughly 180 million T cells. Around 300 gigabases of sequencing data and tens of millions of unique TCR sequences were included in an early release covering around 600 HLA-typed donors. The genetic ancestry cluster associated with self-reported Caucasian donors included roughly 84% of the approximately 410 genotyped donors. The aim of the study was to test whether cataloging public T cell receptors could identify signatures of past pathogen exposure. The study profiled the T cell repertoires of 550 to 700 subjects by immunosequencing and related them to cytomegalovirus serostatus. Along with the roughly 670-subject first cohort, a separate validation cohort of approximately 110 different subjects was used. The study combined high-throughput TCR immunosequencing, statistical association of individual TCRs with disease status, and machine learning to predict cytomegalovirus infection status. A later analysis re-analyzed previously published TCR beta repertoires from roughly 630 donors and added high-resolution HLA genotyping to study TCR occurrence patterns. Rather than drawing on any new phenotypic data, the later analysis identified candidate immune exposures from TCR beta sequences and the way those sequences occurred across donors. An earlier analysis of about 600 of the donors used high-throughput TCR beta sequencing to judge whether each TCR beta V gene segment behaved as functional or pseudogenic. Donor age, sex, ethnicity and CMV serostatus were compiled together with the repertoire data. Genome-wide SNP genotypes for about 55% of the roughly 670 donors were used in a later genetic analysis, which treated that subset as a discovery cohort. Every discovery cohort repertoire had been produced on one sequencing platform. Both class I and class II loci were covered by HLA typing, at four-digit resolution. Typing coverage differed by locus: A, B, C, DRB1 and DQB1 were typed in about 629-630 donors, DQA1 in 500 to 550, DPA1 in nearly 610, and DPB1 in 400 to 480. A handful of DR-DQ haplotypes were handled as single units for association and clustering because linkage in the cohort was strong. Across 300 to 500 genotyped donors of the cohort, an average of approximately 240,000 unique TCR beta nucleotide sequences per donor were sequenced, and around 20% of those sequences were non-productive.

Results the study describes overall, beyond this receptor: In an earlier analysis of around 600 of the donors, most TCR beta V segments appeared in productive rearrangements about 90% or about 30% of the time, broadly matching IMGT annotations. The only immune exposure information available for the cohort was CMV serostatus. A further reported finding was that TCR beta sequences accurately predicted the HLA-A and HLA-B alleles for most subjects in the first cohort. A later analysis found that TCR association rates varied across HLA loci, with DRB1 alleles showing the most associated TCRs and HLA-C alleles the fewest. Compared with the roughly 700-donor mean, donors in an Asian-associated ancestry cluster had fewer N-insertions in productive TCRs, according to a later genetic analysis. Most TCR sequences were seen in very few donors, while some public TCRs were found in many individuals. When HLA alleles, especially DR and DQ, strongly co-occurred, attributing TCR associations to individual alleles was difficult. The classifier was reported to diagnose cytomegalovirus status with high specificity and sensitivity in both the original cohort and the validation cohort. According to a later analysis, most CMV-associated TCR beta chains appeared to be HLA-restricted, and the HLA associations seemed to be driven largely by CMV exposure. An association between a missense DCLRE1C variant and V-gene and J-gene trimming of TCR beta chains was found in a later genetic analysis and replicated in an independent cohort. Linkage disequilibrium might explain the correlated functional status among segregating V segments, but an unknown experimental factor could not be ruled out. HLA typing was unavailable for some donors at each locus, so association tests used only the typed subset. A later analysis associated 16,951 TCR beta sequences with specific HLA alleles at a false discovery rate of 0.05. The presence/absence analyses assumed that sequencing depth was roughly uniform across donors, and that assumption may not be true. Only TCR beta chains were sequenced in this cohort, and the absence of alpha or paired-chain data limited detectable features. The authors suggested that the approach could potentially be extended to other disease states and immunological phenotypes. A cluster of highly shared sequence variants was judged likely to be a technical artifact of the sequencing pipeline. The 87-base-pair reads could not distinguish some IMGT-functional V segments, including TRBV6-2 and TRBV6-3, so those segments were excluded. In a later analysis, several top co-occurrence clusters were reported to appear linked to parvovirus B19, influenza, CMV and Epstein-Barr virus. In vitro tests confirmed that a few of the cytomegalovirus-associated TCR beta chains recognize cytomegalovirus antigens. A total of about 180 TCR beta chains were listed by the study as associated with cytomegalovirus. The earlier analysis of about 600 of the donors excluded 15 to 20 rarely observed V segments, including chromosome 9 orphons, because counts were too low. Compared with equally common non-associated chains, HLA-associated TCR beta chains in a later analysis were more clonally expanded and had lower generation probabilities.

As for this clone: What antigen it recognizes has not been identified. Within one base of it there is no much larger clone, and no base qualities were kept.

V has 7 bases trimmed and J has 4 bases trimmed; junction bases matching no gene number 3. The CDR3 runs 12 amino acids, cysteine and phenylalanine included. Only CDR3 DNA is held: 36 bases, read in frame from base 1. Sequences LNHDA (CDR1) and SQIVND (CDR2) are obtained from the germline V gene (reference sequence). The library was obtained by the immunoSEQ multiplex PCR assay. The multiplex PCR relied on a mix of 60 forward primers for TCR Vbeta segments and 13 reverse primers for TCR Jbeta segments. The CDR3 region of rearranged TCR beta genes was amplified from genomic DNA by a multiplex PCR assay. The Illumina HiSeq System was used to sequence the amplified TCR beta libraries as 87-base-pair reads. Per the original workflow: In a later analysis, 70 million to 95 million unique TCR beta chains were counted across the approximately 670 repertoires, and around 10 million of these chains were shared by at least two donors. Raw reads were error-corrected and collapsed into unique sequences with a nearest-neighbor algorithm that merged closely related sequences to remove PCR and sequencing errors. To assign V, D and J gene segments, CDR3 sequences were aligned to IMGT reference sequences. For a sequence to be retained, at least a six-nucleotide match to both a V gene segment and a J gene segment was required. Rearrangements were classified as productive when the CDR3 lacked stop codons and remained in frame with V and J, and all other rearrangements were classified as non-productive. Following IMGT convention, CDR3 was defined as the stretch from the second conserved V-encoded cysteine up to the conserved J-encoded phenylalanine. The earlier analysis of about 610 of the donors excluded sequences that lacked an unambiguous match to a single V gene segment. An earlier analysis of a few hundred of the donors called V segments functional above 56.7% productive rearrangements and segregating when the between-donor standard deviation exceeded 5%. A statistical classification framework was built to diagnose cytomegalovirus status from the catalog of TCR beta chain sequences. In a later analysis, V and J genes were assigned by comparing TCR nucleotide sequences against IMGT/GENE-DB human TR gene sequences. The TCRdist pipeline was used in a later analysis to assign CDR3 sequences and most-parsimonious VDJ recombination scenarios. In a later analysis, each TCR beta chain was defined by its CDR3 amino acid sequence together with its V-gene family, and reads without a unique V-gene family were excluded. A later analysis removed roughly 590 highly shared, low-generation-probability nucleotide sequences to deal with suspected cross-contamination and a sequencing artifact. For each public chain, a later analysis derived a clonal expansion index from normalized ranks of inferred template counts within each repertoire. In a later analysis, generation probabilities were computed using a VDJ recombination model fitted to out-of-frame rearrangements, and the results were checked against IGoR. A later analysis scored TCR-TCR, TCR-HLA and TCR-CMV co-occurrence with hypergeometric tests, applying a repertoire-size bias correction to TCR pairs. In a later analysis, false discovery rates were estimated by permuting HLA or CMV assignments 20 times. A later analysis grouped co-occurring TCRs with DBSCAN, adding TCRdist sequence similarity when clustering within HLA-allele-positive subsets. Repertoires with fewer than 30,000 or more than 120,000 public chains were left out of co-occurrence clustering, as were several repertoires with anomalous nucleotide sharing. The source is immuneACCESS, and TCRdb retained only in-frame sequences with V and J called. Part of the clones is not carried over; for the studies checked, unresolved V genes explain less than half of this, and the remainder is unexplained. V, J and clone size are those of that table, while D and trimming were read from the DNA. Across this sample there are about 150,000 clones, with 65% to 75% seen only once. The ten most abundant clones make up approximately 3% of the sample.

In total, roughly 710 healthy bone marrow donors made up the cohort. At the time of sampling, all cohort members were nominally healthy, though unrecorded immune exposures were likely present. The donor tested CMV seronegative and was one of the 352 seronegative cohort members. Every donor gave a peripheral blood sample, and the peripheral blood mononuclear cells from that sample were used for TCR beta sequencing. Genomic DNA was extracted from the blood cell samples with the Qiagen DNeasy Blood Extraction Kit. The TCR originated in a man between 18 and 29 years old in good health and CMV-seronegative. The material sequenced was PBMCs. The chain uses TRBV19 and TRBJ1-2, with 7 bases matching TRBD1. The CDR3 region has the sequence CASTYRGYGYTF. In nucleotides, the sequence is TGTGCCAGTACCTACAGGGGCTATGGCTACACCTTC.